Below are 31 T cell receptor beta chains sequenced from a single sample in a study of Ad26.COV2.S vaccination and SARS-CoV-2 variants. Here immunoSEQ multiplex PCR was the method, and the copy in TCRdb shows in-frame clones only, minus some. The data contain some 340,000 clones, more than 70% of them singletons. Treatment specified: around 19 received Ad26.COV2.S at low or high dose, single or two shots; about 5 received placebo; per-sample allocation not given. Sampling happened 63 days after the first vaccine or placebo injection. Sequences were derived from peripheral blood, sampled in a trial of Ad26.COV2.S vaccine versus placebo. The receptors derive from a person between 18 and 65 years old who received the Ad26.COV2.S COVID-19 vaccine or a placebo.

The chain combines TRBV5-6 with TRBJ2-1; TRBD1 matches 9 bases. Per germline, CDR1 SGHDT and CDR2 YYEEEE. The CDR3 length is 16 residues. Losses at the gene ends were 2 bases for V and 8 bases for J; bases not matched to a gene: 11. The CDR3 loop is CASSFAPGQGLYEQFF. CDR3 coding DNA: TGTGCCAGCAGCTTCGCGCCTGGACAGGGGCTATATGAGCAGTTCTTC.

This rearrangement joins TRBV5-8 to TRBJ1-6; no definite D call. The V gene lost 0 bases and the J gene lost 3 bases, with 1 base spanning the gap. The germline CDR1 and CDR2 sequences are SGHTS and YDEGEE. The CDR3 has 13 residues. DNA for the CDR3: TGTGCCAGCAGCTTGGTCTATAATTCACCCCTCCACTTT. Protein product: CASSLVYNSPLHF. The complete variable domain, with remaining parts taken from reference TRBV5-8 and TRBJ1-6, reads EAGVTQSPTHLIKTRGQQATLRCSPISGHTSVYWYQQALGLGLQFLLWYDEGEERNRGNFPPRFSGRQFPNYSSELNVNALELEDSALYLCASSLVYNSPLHFGNGTRLTVT.

This clone was counted once. The J gene is TRBJ1-4, the V gene TRBV7-2, with a weak D call TRBD1 (5 bases). The CDR3 extends over 12 amino acids. Germline CDR1 is SGHTA and CDR2 is FQGNSA. The germline V and J ends were trimmed by 9 bases and 5 bases, with 10 bases remaining between them. This chain's CDR3 is CASRAGNEKLFF. The CDR3 nucleotides read TGTGCCAGTCGGGCAGGGAATGAAAAACTGTTTTTT. Full variable domain (outside the CDR3, taken from reference TRBV7-2 and TRBJ1-4): GAGVSQSPSNKVTEKGKDVELRCDPISGHTALYWYRQSLGQGLEFLIYFQGNSAPDKSGLPSDRFSAERTGGSVSTLTIQRTQQEDSAVYLCASRAGNEKLFFGSGTQLSVL.

V and J are TRBV11-2 and TRBJ2-3, with 11 bases that match TRBD1. The CDR3 runs 15 residues. With 5 bases clipped from V and 3 bases from J, the junction kept 4 bases outside the gene matches. From germline, CDR1 is SGHAT and CDR2 FQNNGV. The CDR3 sequence is CASSHGQGATDTQYF. In nucleotides, the CDR3 is TGTGCCAGCAGCCATGGACAGGGGGCGACAGATACGCAGTATTTT. Together with reference TRBV11-2 and TRBJ2-3, the CDR3 gives the full variable domain: EAGVAQSPRYKIIEKRQSVAFWCNPISGHATLYWYQQILGQGPKLLIQFQNNGVVDDSQLPKDRFSAERLKGVDSTLKIQPAKLEDSAVYLCASSHGQGATDTQYFGPGTRLTVL.

The chain is built from TRBV7-9 and TRBJ2-1, with 8 bases lining up with TRBD1. The CDR3 consists of 15 residues. The V gene's germline CDR1 is SEHNR and CDR2 FQNEAQ (reference sequence). J gave up 6 bases and V 5 bases, and 9 bases lay outside the gene matches. CDR3 nucleotide sequence: TGTGCCAGCAGCCCTATGGGCACAGGGGGCAATGAGCAGTTCTTC. As protein: CASSPMGTGGNEQFF.

The V and J genes are TRBV14 and TRBJ2-4; the match to TRBD2 covers 11 bases. Germline CDR1 reads SGHDN; CDR2 reads FVKESK. With V trimmed by 2 bases and J by 11 bases, 2 bases remained unmatched. The CDR3 is 13 residues long. The CDR3 is CASSQTSGGFQYF. In DNA, the CDR3 is TGTGCCAGCAGCCAAACTAGCGGGGGATTTCAGTACTTC.

This chain joins TRBV19 and TRBJ2-3; D ambiguous. Trimming took off 5 bases at V and 2 bases at J, with 14 bases between the two ends. The CDR3 has 15 amino acids. The germline V gene has CDR1 LNHDA and CDR2 SQIVND (reference sequence). The CDR3 region is CASSPGRHNTDTQYF. The CDR3, as DNA: TGTGCCAGTAGTCCAGGACGCCACAACACAGATACGCAGTATTTT.

The CDR3 sequence: CASSPPSGTDEKLFF. In DNA, the CDR3 is TGCGCCAGCAGCCCCCCTTCCGGGACAGACGAAAAACTGTTTTTT. The chain joins TRBV4-1 to TRBJ1-4; 7 nucleotides line up with TRBD1. The CDR3 has 15 amino acids. V dropped 4 bases and J dropped 8; count of bases not matched to a gene: 10. Germline V gene data show CDR1 as MGHRA and CDR2 as YSYEKL.

The chain uses TRBV2 and TRBJ1-6, with D possibly matching TRBD1 (6 bases). Per the germline V gene, CDR1 is SNHLY and CDR2 is FYNNEI. V gave up 5 bases and J gave up 9 bases, with 17 bases separating them. This CDR3 comprises 15 residues. For the CDR3, the DNA is TGTGCCAGCAGTCCGGCACCGGGGGGGGCTTCACCCCTCCACTTT. Amino acids: CASSPAPGGASPLHF. The complete variable domain, with remaining parts taken from reference TRBV2 and TRBJ1-6, reads EPEVTQTPSHQVTQMGQEVILRCVPISNHLYFYWYRQILGQKVEFLVSFYNNEISEKSEIFDDQFSVERPDGSNFTLKIRSTKLEDSAMYFCASSPAPGGASPLHFGNGTRLTVT.

This clone was seen repeatedly, ten times or more. The chain employs TRBV30 and TRBJ1-2, with a weak D call TRBD1 (6 bases). V lost 2 bases, J lost 4 bases, and 17 bases lay in between. In germline, CDR1 is GTSNPN, CDR2 SVGIG (reference sequence). This CDR3 is 15 amino acids long. CDR3 bases: TGTGCCTGGAGTCCGACAGGCGGCCTAGGCTATGGCTACACCTTC. Encoded protein: CAWSPTGGLGYGYTF.

CDR3 in amino acids: CAWSVRVTGPQYSNQPQHF. For the CDR3, the DNA is TGTGCCTGGAGTGTAAGGGTGACAGGGCCGCAATATAGCAATCAGCCCCAGCATTTT. The V call is TRBV30, the J call TRBJ1-5; 7 nucleotides align to TRBD1. Germline values: CDR1 GTSNPN, CDR2 SVGIG (reference sequence). V was clipped by 0 bases and J by 0 bases; unmatched bases: 14. The CDR3 extends over 19 amino acids.

The rearrangement links TRBV6-5 to TRBJ1-6, with a weak D call TRBD1 (5 bases). The V end lost 6 bases, the J end lost 1 base, and 10 bases lay between the germline ends. CDR1 and CDR2 from the germline V gene are MNHEY and SVGAGI. This CDR3 is built from 15 residues. The CDR3 loop is CASREGRSYNSPLHF. CDR3 in DNA: TGTGCCAGCAGGGAGGGACGATCCTATAATTCACCCCTCCACTTT.

This clone appeared a single time. The chain recombines TRBV28 with TRBJ2-5, with D hard to call. The germline CDR1 and CDR2 sequences are MDHEN and SYDVKM. V shed 6 bases and J shed 2 bases, with 19 bases lying between them. The CDR3 totals 16 residues. The CDR3 nucleotides read TGTGCCAGCAGGGGTGGGCCCCACCGGTCTCAAGAGACCCAGTACTTC. Its translation: CASRGGPHRSQETQYF.

V is TRBV18 and J is TRBJ2-1; no reliable D call. The CDR3 loop spans 15 amino acids. CDR1 KGHSH and CDR2 LQKENI come from the germline V gene. The ends were cut back, 0 bases at V and 0 bases at J, with 6 bases in the middle. CDR3 DNA: TGTGCCAGCTCACCACCACTCATCTCCTACAATGAGCAGTTCTTC. Amino acids: CASSPPLISYNEQFF. Supplemented by reference TRBV18 and TRBJ2-1, the full variable domain reads NAGVMQNPRHLVRRRGQEARLRCSPMKGHSHVYWYRQLPEEGLKFMVYLQKENIIDESGMPKERFSAEFPKEGPSILRIQQVVRGDSAAYFCASSPPLISYNEQFFGPGTRLTVL.

This chain uses TRBV5-6 with TRBJ1-3; D is unresolved. The CDR3 is 16 residues long. Trimming took off 2 bases at V and 0 bases at J, with 12 bases between the two ends. Germline-derived CDR1 and CDR2 are SGHDT and YYEEEE. CDR3 DNA: TGTGCCAGCAGCTTCCGAGGGTCCTCCTCTGGAAACACCATATATTTT. Translation: CASSFRGSSSGNTIYF. The full variable domain, completed using reference TRBV5-6 and TRBJ1-3, is DAGVTQSPTHLIKTRGQQVTLRCSPKSGHDTVSWYQQALGQGPQFIFQYYEEEERQRGNFPDRFSGHQFPNYSSELNVNALLLGDSALYLCASSFRGSSSGNTIYFGEGSWLTVV.

The chain recombines TRBV7-9 with TRBJ2-7, with 8 bases aligning to TRBD1. Germline V CDR1 and CDR2: SEHNR, FQNEAQ (reference sequence). CDR3 length equals 14 residues. Trimming at V came to 4 bases and at J to 5 bases, leaving 7 bases not matched to a gene. The CDR3, as DNA: TGTGCCAGCAGCTCCCGACAGGGGTTACACGAGCAGTACTTC. It is translated as CASSSRQGLHEQYF.

The chain recombines TRBV6-6 with TRBJ2-2, with D maybe TRBD1 (6 bases). CDR1 and CDR2 (germline): MNHNY, SVGAGI (reference sequence). V was trimmed by 0 bases and J by 8 bases, leaving 16 bases between them. The CDR3 runs to 16 residues. CDR3 region: CASSYSSNWGPGELFF. The DNA for the CDR3 is TGTGCCAGCAGTTACTCCTCAAATTGGGGGCCGGGGGAGCTGTTTTTT.

On this clone: Other DNA sequences in this sample translate to the same CDR3. The chain joins TRBV12-3 or TRBV12-4 to TRBJ1-2, with D possibly TRBD1 on 6 matching bases. V was cut by 3 bases and J by 8 bases, with 10 bases left in between. This CDR3 contains 12 residues. The DNA for the CDR3 is TGTGCCAGCAGTTTTCAGGGGTACGGCTACACCTTC. Protein sequence: CASSFQGYGYTF.

V usage is TRBV13 and J usage is TRBJ2-4, with D perhaps matching TRBD1 (8 bases). CDR1 and CDR2 from the germline V gene are PRHDT and FYEKMQ (reference sequence). The V end lost 6 bases, the J end lost 7 bases, and 13 bases lay between the germline ends. The CDR3 runs to 13 residues. CDR3 DNA: TGTGCCAGCAGACAGCGGGACAGGAACATTCAGTACTTC. Its protein product is CASRQRDRNIQYF.

With respect to this clone: Within the sample, other DNA sequences also encode this same CDR3. CDR3 in amino acids: CASSPPQLNTEAFF. Written as DNA, the CDR3 is TGTGCCAGCTCACCACCCCAGCTGAACACTGAAGCTTTCTTT. The chain couples TRBV18 to TRBJ1-1; D gene uncertain. CDR1 KGHSH and CDR2 LQKENI come from the germline V gene. This CDR3 is built from 14 residues. Trimming stripped 0 bases from V and 0 bases from J, with 5 bases between.

The genes are TRBV10-1 and TRBJ1-1, with 7 bases that match TRBD1. The CDR3 consists of 16 residues. The V segment lost 4 bases and the J segment 4 bases; nucleotides outside the gene matches: 12. The germline V gene has CDR1 WNHNN and CDR2 SYGVQD (reference sequence). The CDR3 sequence is CASSGSTTGISTEAFF. The DNA of the CDR3 is TGCGCCAGCAGTGGATCCACGACAGGGATCAGCACTGAAGCTTTCTTT.

The chain couples TRBV4-1 to TRBJ2-3; 8 nucleotides line up with TRBD2. Germline values: CDR1 MGHRA, CDR2 YSYEKL. The CDR3 contains 16 residues. V lost 4 bases to trimming and J lost 4 bases; unmatched junction nucleotides: 10. Here the CDR3 reads CASSPIGGGRADTQYF. For the CDR3, the DNA is TGCGCCAGCAGCCCGATCGGGGGGGGACGGGCAGATACGCAGTATTTT.

This clone was picked up many times. The chain has TRBV15 and TRBJ1-5; D is possibly TRBD1 (6 bases). Germline assignment: CDR1 LNHNV and CDR2 YYDKDF (reference sequence). V was shortened by 8 bases and J by 2 bases, with 19 bases between the two germline ends. There are 16 residues in the CDR3. DNA of the CDR3: TGTGCCACCCGCGGGTTGGGGGGCTTGGGCAATCAGCCCCAGCATTTT. This encodes CATRGLGGLGNQPQHF.

The genes are TRBV19 and TRBJ2-2, with D perhaps matching TRBD2 (5 bases). Germline CDR1 and CDR2: LNHDA and SQIVND (reference sequence). This CDR3 region has 13 residues. Between the trimmed V and J ends, which lost 5 bases and 4 bases, there was a span of 8 bases. The chain's CDR3 is CASSARGTGELFF. The CDR3 DNA reads as TGTGCCAGTAGTGCCCGGGGCACCGGGGAGCTGTTTTTT. Complete variable domain (other parts from reference TRBV19 and TRBJ2-2): DGGITQSPKYLFRKEGQNVTLSCEQNLNHDAMYWYRQDPGQGLRLIYYSQIVNDFQKGDIAEGYSVSREKKESFPLTVTSAQKNPTAFYLCASSARGTGELFFGEGSRLTVL.

This clone was counted once. This chain joins TRBV19 and TRBJ1-2, with 8 bases identical to TRBD1. The V gene end was trimmed by 9 bases and the J gene end by 3 bases; junction bases not matched to a gene: 6. This CDR3 is 13 amino acids long. Germline CDR1 is LNHDA and CDR2 is SQIVND (reference sequence). The CDR3 region is CASRDRRDYGYTF. The CDR3 DNA is TGTGCCAGCCGGGACAGGCGAGACTATGGCTACACCTTC. Variable domain in full (rest from reference TRBV19 and TRBJ1-2): DGGITQSPKYLFRKEGQNVTLSCEQNLNHDAMYWYRQDPGQGLRLIYYSQIVNDFQKGDIAEGYSVSREKKESFPLTVTSAQKNPTAFYLCASRDRRDYGYTFGSGTRLTVV.

In regard to this clone: Germline and junction disagree at one end, which may indicate a read error. The chain has TRBV19 and TRBJ1-1; 8 bases align to TRBD1. CDR1 and CDR2 from the germline V gene are LNHDA and SQIVND (reference sequence). The CDR3 consists of 16 residues. DNA for the CDR3: TGTGCCAGTAGGGCGAGGCAGGGGGCCGGGAACCCTGAAGCTTTCTTT. Amino acids: CASRARQGAGNPEAFF.

This chain joins TRBV29-1 and TRBJ2-7, with TRBD2 identical over 10 bases. Germline CDR1 is SQVTM and CDR2 is ANQGSEA. Germline trimming cut 1 base from V and 2 bases from J; bases unmatched to any gene: 14. CDR3 length equals 18 residues. The CDR3: CSVEGKIAGGPNTYEQYF. The CDR3 DNA reads as TGCAGCGTTGAAGGGAAAATAGCGGGGGGCCCAAACACCTACGAGCAGTACTTC.

The chain recombines TRBV7-8 with TRBJ2-2; TRBD2 matches 8 bases. The trim removed 6 bases at V and 4 bases at J, leaving 4 bases unmatched. This CDR3 is built from 14 residues. Germline V CDR1 and CDR2: SGHVS, FQNEAQ. The CDR3 region is CASRLSGVTGELFF. The CDR3 DNA is TGTGCCAGCAGACTTAGCGGGGTCACCGGGGAGCTGTTTTTT.

Worth noting for this clone: One junction end does not reproduce the germline sequence, and a read error may be involved. V and J are TRBV7-7 and TRBJ1-2, with 7 bases aligning to TRBD1. The V gene's germline CDR1 is SSHAT and CDR2 FNYEAQ (reference sequence). The CDR3 covers 16 residues. The CDR3 bases are TGTGCTAGCAGCTTAGCGAGCAGGGGGATTTGCGTTGGCTACACCTTC. The encoded protein is CASSLASRGICVGYTF.

Here the CDR3 reads CASSQDLGTGGEKLFF. For the CDR3, the DNA is TGCGCCAGCAGCCAAGATCTCGGGACAGGGGGAGAAAAACTGTTTTTT. This sequence joins TRBV4-1 and TRBJ1-4; 11 nucleotides line up with TRBD1. CDR3 length: 16 amino acids. Germline V gene sequence: CDR1 MGHRA, CDR2 YSYEKL. Germline trimming cut 0 bases from V and 8 bases from J; bases unmatched to any gene: 5.

The chain is built from TRBV4-1 and TRBJ1-2, with TRBD1 as a possible D gene (5 bases). The CDR3 has 16 amino acids. Trimming cost V 0 bases and J 0 bases, with 11 bases left between them. The germline V gene has CDR1 MGHRA and CDR2 YSYEKL. The CDR3 spells CASSQEVGGSNYGYTF. DNA of the CDR3: TGCGCCAGCAGCCAAGAAGTTGGGGGATCTAACTATGGCTACACCTTC.